These 18 T cell receptor beta chains share one sample of origin, sequenced in a study of HIV-infected children after antiretroviral therapy interruption. Regarding treatment: PENTA 11 planned treatment interruption arm or continuous ART arm. The TCR library was built from RNA with a 3' RACE protocol and unique molecular identifiers. TCRdb re-derived calls from the 3' RACE reads in MiXCR, one entry per CDR3 protein. The sample holds 40,000 or so distinct CDR3 sequences, 5% to 8% seen once. Sample: CD45RA+ CD4+ T cells from PBMCs, pooled from several time points, taken from a donor given antiretroviral therapy, either interrupted or continuous. The subset: naive CD4+ CD45RA+ CD45RO- T cells. The receptors were sampled from a pool of human donors with HIV.

This clonotype was seen many times. The chain recombines TRBV29-1 with TRBJ1-1; D may be TRBD1 (5 bases). Trimming shortened V by 6 bases and J by 0 bases, and 11 bases separated the two germline ends. CDR1 and CDR2 from the germline V gene are SQVTM and ANQGSEA. The CDR3 runs 13 residues. The CDR3 nucleotides are TGCAGCGTAGAGGGACGGATGAACACTGAAGCTTTCTTT. Its translation is CSVEGRMNTEAFF.

This chain connects TRBV12-3 or TRBV12-4 to TRBJ1-1; D gene unclear. V was clipped by 6 bases and J by 3 bases, with 14 bases between them. CDR3 length: 14 residues. The CDR3 protein is CASRYSGVYTEAFF. The CDR3 DNA reads as TGTGCCAGCAGGTACAGTGGAGTTTACACTGAAGCTTTCTTT.

This clonotype appeared many times. The chain links TRBV11-3 to TRBJ1-1; 9 nucleotides line up with TRBD1. Germline V gene data show CDR1 as SGHNT and CDR2 as YENEEA. Trimming cost V 2 bases and J 0 bases; bases outside gene matches: 10. The CDR3 loop spans 18 amino acids. CDR3 sequence reads: CASSLTGTGRIMNTEAFF. Written as DNA, the CDR3 is TGTGCCAGCAGCTTAACCGGGACAGGGAGAATCATGAACACTGAAGCTTTCTTT.

This clonotype was seen a few times. The rearrangement uses TRBV13 and TRBJ2-1; 8 bases line up with TRBD2. After removal of 5 bases from V and 2 bases from J, the junction contained 11 bases not matched to a gene. The germline V gene has CDR1 PRHDT and CDR2 FYEKMQ (reference sequence). The CDR3 consists of 17 residues. This chain's CDR3 is CASSTRPSGYPYNEQFF. The CDR3 DNA reads TGTGCCAGCAGCACCCGTCCTAGCGGGTATCCCTACAATGAGCAGTTCTTC.

V is TRBV10-3 and J is TRBJ1-1; 9 bases match TRBD1. CDR1 is ENHRY and CDR2 is SYGVKD in the germline V gene. V shed 7 bases and J 4 bases; nucleotides not matched to a gene: 7. The CDR3 consists of 14 residues. The CDR3 loop is CAINKGQGTTEAFF. As DNA, the CDR3 is TGTGCCATCAATAAGGGACAGGGCACCACTGAAGCTTTCTTT.

There are a few counts of this clonotype. V is TRBV7-4 and J is TRBJ1-5; D might be TRBD1 (5 bases). Trimming stripped 1 base from V and 5 bases from J, with 18 bases between. Looked up from germline, CDR1 is SGHVT and CDR2 is SQSDAQ. CDR3 length: 17 amino acids. The CDR3 DNA reads as TGTGCCAGCAGCTTAGATCCCCTCGGGGGAGGGGATCAGCCCCAGCATTTT. Its translation is CASSLDPLGGGDQPQHF.

This clonotype was picked up many times. The chain is built from TRBV20-1 and TRBJ1-6, with 10 bases lining up with TRBD1. Looked up from germline, CDR1 is DFQATT and CDR2 is SNEGSKA (reference sequence). The CDR3 covers 19 residues. The trim removed 1 base at V and 8 bases at J, leaving 17 bases unmatched. This chain's CDR3 is CSARGLLRKGQGLDSPLHF. The CDR3 DNA reads TGCAGTGCTAGAGGACTTCTCCGGAAGGGACAGGGGCTGGATTCACCCCTCCACTTT.

This clonotype was found a few times. The junction differs from germline at one of its ends, possibly a read error. The rearrangement uses TRBV19 and TRBJ2-3; D unresolved. Looked up from germline, CDR1 is LNHDA and CDR2 is SQIVND (reference sequence). This CDR3 comprises 12 residues. The CDR3 loop reads CASKHSAETLYF. CDR3 nucleotide sequence: TGTGCCAGCAAGCATAGTGCAGAAACGCTGTATTTT.

The table lists this clonotype with many counts. The chain links TRBV19 to TRBJ2-1; D not resolved. This CDR3 comprises 12 residues. Between the trimmed V and J ends, which lost 4 bases and 10 bases, there was a span of 11 bases. Germline loops: CDR1 LNHDA, CDR2 SQIVND (reference sequence). CDR3 in amino acids: CASSSDLREQFF. The CDR3 bases are TGTGCCAGTAGTAGCGACCTTCGAGAGCAGTTCTTC.

CDR3 DNA: TGCGCCACCAGACTAGCGGGAGGCCCCGGGGAGCTGTTTTTT. Translated, it gives CATRLAGGPGELFF. V usage is TRBV10-2 and J usage is TRBJ2-2; 13 bases are shared with TRBD2. Germline CDR1 and CDR2: WSHSY and SAAADI. This CDR3 has 14 residues. With 10 bases clipped from V and 6 bases from J, the junction kept 5 bases outside the gene matches.

This clonotype was seen a few times. The chain couples TRBV6-4 to TRBJ2-7; D might be TRBD2 (6 bases). Germline V gene data show CDR1 as MRHNA and CDR2 as SNTAGT. The CDR3 loop spans 12 amino acids. As DNA, the CDR3 is TGTCATGGGGGAGGAGGGACCTACGAGCAGTACTTC. Protein sequence: CHGGGGTYEQYF.

This clonotype was found many times. The chain links TRBV29-1 to TRBJ2-3, with D possibly matching TRBD1 (6 bases). This CDR3 is 12 amino acids long. V was pared by 5 bases and J by 3 bases, with 9 bases between. CDR1 is SQVTM and CDR2 is ANQGSEA in the germline V gene. The CDR3 protein is CSVPGDTDTQYF. CDR3 bases: TGCAGCGTTCCAGGGGATACAGATACGCAGTATTTT.

This clonotype qualifies as medium-sized (0.01 to 0.1%). The rearrangement uses TRBV5-1 and TRBJ1-6; 7 nucleotides match TRBD1. V dropped 0 bases and J dropped 9; count of bases not matched to a gene: 6. From germline, CDR1 is SGHRS and CDR2 YFSETQ. The CDR3 runs to 15 residues. CDR3 sequence reads: CASSLVGQVFSPLHF. The CDR3 DNA reads as TGCGCCAGCAGCTTGGTCGGACAGGTCTTTTCACCCCTCCACTTT.

This clonotype was counted ten times or more. The chain uses TRBV27 and TRBJ2-3; 7 positions agree with TRBD2. The CDR3 extends over 16 amino acids. Losses at the gene ends were 2 bases for V and 6 bases for J; bases not matched to a gene: 11. Germline V gives CDR1 MNHEY, CDR2 SMNVEV (reference sequence). The chain's CDR3 is CASSLTAGILPDTQYF. CDR3 in DNA: TGTGCCAGCAGTTTAACAGCGGGGATCCTTCCGGATACGCAGTATTTT.

This clonotype was counted a few times. The V gene is TRBV5-7, the J gene TRBJ1-1; 7 positions match TRBD1. TRBV5-7 is known as an ORF, though its function is uncertain. The CDR3 contains 22 residues. With 4 bases clipped from V and 1 base from J, the junction kept 28 bases outside the gene matches. CDR3 DNA: TGTGCCAGCAGCGGGGGTGTATCGTACTTGACAGGGATGTCGTACGGGAACACTGAAGCTTTCTTT. Amino acids: CASSGGVSYLTGMSYGNTEAFF.

This clonotype was counted at least ten times. V usage is TRBV19 and J usage is TRBJ2-2, with 15 positions matching TRBD2. This CDR3 region has 19 residues. V was clipped by 3 bases and J by 5 bases; unmatched bases: 10. Germline V gene sequence: CDR1 LNHDA, CDR2 SQIVND (reference sequence). CDR3 in amino acids: CASSIIRTSGRAGTGELFF. CDR3 nucleotides: TGTGCCAGTAGTATTATTCGGACTAGCGGGAGGGCCGGGACCGGGGAGCTGTTTTTT.

This clonotype was detected only a few times. The V and J genes are TRBV11-2 and TRBJ2-5; 7 bases fit TRBD1. Germline CDR1 reads SGHAT; CDR2 reads FQNNGV. The trim removed 5 bases at V and 5 bases at J, leaving 17 bases unmatched. The CDR3 covers 17 residues. As DNA, the CDR3 is TGTGCCAGCAGCCAATGGGGTAGGGGGCGGTCTTTGGAGACCCAGTACTTC. Its protein product is CASSQWGRGRSLETQYF.

This clonotype was observed at least ten times. The chain employs TRBV12-3 or TRBV12-4 and TRBJ2-3; D call uncertain. Trimming pared 7 bases from V and 4 bases from J, leaving 18 bases between. The CDR3 is made up of 15 amino acids. CDR3 protein: CASTKWVGSPDTQYF. The CDR3 DNA is TGTGCCAGCACTAAATGGGTCGGGTCACCAGATACGCAGTATTTT.